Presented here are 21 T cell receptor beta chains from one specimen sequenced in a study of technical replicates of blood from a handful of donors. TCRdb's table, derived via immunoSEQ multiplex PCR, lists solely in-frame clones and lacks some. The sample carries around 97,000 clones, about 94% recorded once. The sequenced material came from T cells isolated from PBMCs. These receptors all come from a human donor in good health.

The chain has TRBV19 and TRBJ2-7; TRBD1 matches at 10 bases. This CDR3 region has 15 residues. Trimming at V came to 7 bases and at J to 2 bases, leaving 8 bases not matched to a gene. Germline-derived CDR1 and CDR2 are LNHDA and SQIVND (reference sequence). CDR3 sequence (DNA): TGTGCCAGTACCCTGAGGGGACAGGGGACCTACGAGCAGTACTTC. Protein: CASTLRGQGTYEQYF.

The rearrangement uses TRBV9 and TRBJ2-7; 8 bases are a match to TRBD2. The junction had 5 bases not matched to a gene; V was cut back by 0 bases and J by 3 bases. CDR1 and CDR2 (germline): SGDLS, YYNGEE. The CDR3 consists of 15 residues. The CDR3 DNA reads TGTGCCAGCAGCGTAGGGGCGGGACTAGACTACGAGCAGTACTTC. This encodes CASSVGAGLDYEQYF.

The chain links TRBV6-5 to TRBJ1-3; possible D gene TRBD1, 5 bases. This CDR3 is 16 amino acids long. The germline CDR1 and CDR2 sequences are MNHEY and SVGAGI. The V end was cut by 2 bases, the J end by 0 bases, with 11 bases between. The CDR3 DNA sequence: TGTGCCAGCAGTTACCGACAGCGCACCTCTGGAAACACCATATATTTT. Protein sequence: CASSYRQRTSGNTIYF.

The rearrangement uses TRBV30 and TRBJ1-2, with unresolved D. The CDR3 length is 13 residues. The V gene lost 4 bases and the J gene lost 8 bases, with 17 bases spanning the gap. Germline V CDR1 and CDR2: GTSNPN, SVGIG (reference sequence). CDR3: CAWTVRAGLGYTF. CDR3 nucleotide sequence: TGTGCCTGGACCGTGAGAGCGGGGTTAGGCTACACCTTC.

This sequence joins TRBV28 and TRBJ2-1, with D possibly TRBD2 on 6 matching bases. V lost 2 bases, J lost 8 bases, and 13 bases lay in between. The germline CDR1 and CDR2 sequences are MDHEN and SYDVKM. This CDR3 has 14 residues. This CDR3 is CASSLAGIGHEQFF. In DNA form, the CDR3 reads TGTGCCAGCAGTTTAGCGGGAATAGGGCATGAGCAGTTCTTC.

The CDR3 here is CASSTGLAGNNGELFF. Written as DNA, the CDR3 is TGTGCCAGTAGTACGGGACTAGCGGGAAATAACGGGGAGCTGTTTTTT. The rearrangement joins TRBV19 to TRBJ2-2, with 13 bases fitting TRBD2. J lost 7 bases, V lost 4 bases, and 6 bases had no gene match. This CDR3 region has 16 residues. In germline, CDR1 is LNHDA, CDR2 SQIVND (reference sequence).

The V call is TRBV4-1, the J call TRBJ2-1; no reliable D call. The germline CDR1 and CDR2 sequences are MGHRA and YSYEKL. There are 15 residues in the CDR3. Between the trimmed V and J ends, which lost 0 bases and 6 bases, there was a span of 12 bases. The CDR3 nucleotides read TGCGCCAGCAGCCAAGATGTTACATACCCCAATGAGCAGTTCTTC. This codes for CASSQDVTYPNEQFF.

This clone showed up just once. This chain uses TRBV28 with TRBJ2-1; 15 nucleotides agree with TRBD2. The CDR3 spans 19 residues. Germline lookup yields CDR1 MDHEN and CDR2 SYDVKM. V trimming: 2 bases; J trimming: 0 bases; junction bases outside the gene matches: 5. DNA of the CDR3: TGTGCCAGCAGTTTACTTGGACTAGCGGGAGGGTCCTCCTACAATGAGCAGTTCTTC. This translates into CASSLLGLAGGSSYNEQFF. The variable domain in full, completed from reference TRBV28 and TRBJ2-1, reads DVKVTQSSRYLVKRTGEKVFLECVQDMDHENMFWYRQDPGLGLRLIYFSYDVKMKEKGDIPEGYSVSREKKERFSLILESASTNQTSMYLCASSLLGLAGGSSYNEQFFGPGTRLTVL.

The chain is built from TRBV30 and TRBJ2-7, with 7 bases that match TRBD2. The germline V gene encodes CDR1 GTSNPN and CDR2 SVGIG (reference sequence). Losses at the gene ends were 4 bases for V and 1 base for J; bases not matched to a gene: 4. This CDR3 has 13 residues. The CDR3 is CAWTGGPSYEQYF. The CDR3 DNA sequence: TGTGCCTGGACGGGAGGCCCATCCTACGAGCAGTACTTC.

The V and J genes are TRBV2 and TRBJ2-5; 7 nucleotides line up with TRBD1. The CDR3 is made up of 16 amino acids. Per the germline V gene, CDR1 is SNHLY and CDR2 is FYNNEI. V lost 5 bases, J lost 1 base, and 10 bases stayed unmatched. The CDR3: CASSMNHRGLQETQYF. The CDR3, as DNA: TGTGCCAGCAGTATGAACCACAGGGGTCTCCAAGAGACCCAGTACTTC.

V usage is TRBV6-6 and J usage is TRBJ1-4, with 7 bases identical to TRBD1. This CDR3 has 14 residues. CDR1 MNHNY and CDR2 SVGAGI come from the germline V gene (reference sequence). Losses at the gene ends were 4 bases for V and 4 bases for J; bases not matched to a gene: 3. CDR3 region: CASSFGDSNEKLFF. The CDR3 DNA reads TGTGCCAGCAGTTTTGGGGACAGTAATGAAAAACTGTTTTTT.

CDR3 nucleotides: TGTGCCAGCAGCTTAGGGGATAGCGAGATAAACAATGAGCAGTTCTTC. Its translation: CASSLGDSEINNEQFF. The chain joins TRBV7-6 to TRBJ2-1, with a possible D match to TRBD2 (5 bases). Deletions cut 1 base from V and 5 bases from J, with 15 bases between. The CDR3 covers 16 residues. The V gene's germline CDR1 is SGHVS and CDR2 FNYEAQ.

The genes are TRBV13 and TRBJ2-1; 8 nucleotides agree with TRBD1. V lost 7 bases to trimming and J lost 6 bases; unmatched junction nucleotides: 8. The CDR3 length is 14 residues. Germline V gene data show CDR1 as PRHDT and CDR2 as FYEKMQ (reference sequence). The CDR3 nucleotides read TGTGCCAGCACCCTGGACAGGGAAGTCAATGAGCAGTTCTTC. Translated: CASTLDREVNEQFF.

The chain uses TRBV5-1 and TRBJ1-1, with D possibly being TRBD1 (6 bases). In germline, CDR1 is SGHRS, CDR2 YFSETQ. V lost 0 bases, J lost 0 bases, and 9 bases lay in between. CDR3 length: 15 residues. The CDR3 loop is CASSLDRDMNTEAFF. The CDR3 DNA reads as TGCGCCAGCAGCTTGGATAGGGACATGAACACTGAAGCTTTCTTT.

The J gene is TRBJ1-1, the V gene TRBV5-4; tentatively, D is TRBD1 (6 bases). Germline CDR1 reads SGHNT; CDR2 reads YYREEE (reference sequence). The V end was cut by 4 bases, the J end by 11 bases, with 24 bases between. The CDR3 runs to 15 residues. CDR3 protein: CASSPDRSLGLGAFF. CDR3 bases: TGTGCCAGCAGCCCAGACAGGAGCCTTGGGCTTGGGGCTTTCTTT. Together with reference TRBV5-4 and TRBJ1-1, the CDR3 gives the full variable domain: ETGVTQSPTHLIKTRGQQVTLRCSSQSGHNTVSWYQQALGQGPQFIFQYYREEENGRGNFPPRFSGLQFPNYSSELNVNALELDDSALYLCASSPDRSLGLGAFFGQGTRLTVV.

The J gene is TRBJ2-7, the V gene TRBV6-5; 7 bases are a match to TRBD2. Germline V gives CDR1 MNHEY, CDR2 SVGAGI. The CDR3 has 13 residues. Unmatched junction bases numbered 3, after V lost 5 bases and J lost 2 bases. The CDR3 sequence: CASSGLGPYEQYF. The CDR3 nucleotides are TGTGCCAGCAGTGGACTAGGCCCCTACGAGCAGTACTTC.

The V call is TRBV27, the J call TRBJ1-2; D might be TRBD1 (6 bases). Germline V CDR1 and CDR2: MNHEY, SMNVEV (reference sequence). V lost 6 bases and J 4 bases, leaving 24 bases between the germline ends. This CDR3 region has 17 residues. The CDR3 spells CASSDSPGHTRIYGYTF. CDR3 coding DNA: TGTGCCAGCAGCGATTCTCCGGGACACACACGGATCTATGGCTACACCTTC.

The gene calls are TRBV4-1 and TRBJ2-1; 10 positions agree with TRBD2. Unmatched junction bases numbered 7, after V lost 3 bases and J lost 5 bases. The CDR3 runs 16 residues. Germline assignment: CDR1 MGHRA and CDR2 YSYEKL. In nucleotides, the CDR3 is TGCGCCAGCAGCCAGTCGCTAGCGGGAGATGACAATGAGCAGTTCTTC. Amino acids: CASSQSLAGDDNEQFF.

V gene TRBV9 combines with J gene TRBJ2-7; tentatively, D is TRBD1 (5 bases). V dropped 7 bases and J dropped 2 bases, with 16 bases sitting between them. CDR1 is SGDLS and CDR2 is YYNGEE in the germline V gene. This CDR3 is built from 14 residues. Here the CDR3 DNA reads TGTGCCAGCGGCCCCCTAGGGGCAGCCTACGAGCAGTACTTC. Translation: CASGPLGAAYEQYF.

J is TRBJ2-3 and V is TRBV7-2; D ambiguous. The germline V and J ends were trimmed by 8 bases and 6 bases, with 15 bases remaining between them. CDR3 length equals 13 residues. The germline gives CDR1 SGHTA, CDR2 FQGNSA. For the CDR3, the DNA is TGTGCCAGCGGCCTGCTAGGTACGGATACGCAGTATTTT. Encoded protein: CASGLLGTDTQYF.

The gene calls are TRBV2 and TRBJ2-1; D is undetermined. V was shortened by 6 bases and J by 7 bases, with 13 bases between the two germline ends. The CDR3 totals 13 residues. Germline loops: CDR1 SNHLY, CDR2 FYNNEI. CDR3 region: CASSWSFENEQFF. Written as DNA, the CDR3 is TGTGCCAGCAGCTGGAGCTTCGAGAATGAGCAGTTCTTC.